This passage covers 4 T cell receptor beta chains from one sample sequenced in a study of radiotherapy plus CTLA-4 blockade in lung cancer. Some clones are missing from TCRdb's copy, which holds only in-frame ones; the method was immunoSEQ multiplex PCR. Of 85,000 to 90,000 clones in the sample, approximately 86% are singletons; the top ten hold 16%. The sequencing used peripheral blood, collected from a patient treated with radiotherapy plus ipilimumab. The receptors here all came from a human donor with non-small cell lung cancer that progressed on radiotherapy plus ipilimumab.

The CDR3 DNA is TGTGCCACCAGCAGAGATCAAGATTCGGTTGGATCACCCCTCCACTTT. Translating gives CATSRDQDSVGSPLHF. V is TRBV15 and J is TRBJ1-6; D is undetermined. The length of the CDR3 is 16 residues. Germline V gives CDR1 LNHNV, CDR2 YYDKDF (reference sequence). V lost 0 bases and J lost 10, with 16 bases in between. The full variable domain, completed using reference TRBV15 and TRBJ1-6, is DAMVIQNPRYQVTQFGKPVTLSCSQTLNHNVMYWYQQKSSQAPKLLFHYYDKDFNNEADTPDNFQSRRPNTSFCFLDIRSPGLGDTAMYLCATSRDQDSVGSPLHFGNGTRLTVT.

The gene calls are TRBV15 and TRBJ2-4; perhaps TRBD1 as D (6 bases). Trimming stripped 4 bases from V and 0 bases from J, with 16 bases between. CDR3 length: 17 amino acids. CDR1 and CDR2 (germline): LNHNV, YYDKDF (reference sequence). CDR3 DNA: TGTGCCACCAGCATCAGAGATCAGGGGATAGCCAAAAACATTCAGTACTTC. Encoded protein: CATSIRDQGIAKNIQYF.

This clone was counted a single time. The V call is TRBV6-1, the J call TRBJ2-7; the D gene is possibly TRBD2 (5 bases). Looked up from germline, CDR1 is MNHNS and CDR2 is SASEGT. The V gene lost 6 bases and the J gene lost 2 bases, with 11 bases spanning the gap. The CDR3 is made up of 13 amino acids. This CDR3 is CASRSPGTYEQYF. The DNA of the CDR3 is TGTGCCAGCAGGTCCCCCGGGACCTACGAGCAGTACTTC.

The V gene is TRBV30, the J gene TRBJ1-1; tentatively, D is TRBD1 (5 bases). V was clipped by 8 bases and J by 5 bases, with 15 bases between them. Germline V gene sequence: CDR1 GTSNPN, CDR2 SVGIG (reference sequence). The CDR3 covers 12 residues. The CDR3 loop reads CALILGGTEAFF. The CDR3 DNA reads TGTGCCCTAATACTGGGGGGTACTGAAGCTTTCTTT.